This TCR beta chain is drawn from a study of response to subunit inactivated influenza vaccine. TCRdb redid the calling of the RT-PCR reads with MiXCR, one entry per CDR3 protein. The sample shows around 470,000 distinct CDR3 sequences, under 8.5% of them seen only once. The ends were cut back, 1 base at V and 6 bases at J, with 7 bases in the middle. The CDR3 contains 12 residues. This clonotype was seen a few times. The input for sequencing was PBMCs from blood, taken around 25 months after vaccination. The source of this sequence is a man between 50 and 75 years old who received an inactivated influenza vaccine. The chain has TRBV12-3 or TRBV12-4 and TRBJ2-7; D remains unclear. CDR3 residues: CASSLVPGEQYF. The CDR3 coding sequence is TGTGCCAGCAGTTTAGTCCCGGGCGAGCAGTACTTC.